This T cell receptor beta chain emerged from a study of T cells expressing NK-cell markers. Overall study: Each TCR beta repertoire originated in sorted T cells that were CD3+CD56+NKG2C+, CD3+CD56+NKG2C- or CD3+CD56-NKG2C+.

Study conclusions and caveats: The CD3+CD56-NKG2C+ fraction was also led by these clonotypes in a few donors. Clarity on HCMV specificity was lacking for the expanded NKG2C+ T cell clones.

Its frequency marks this clonotype as medium-sized (0.01 to 0.1%). The antigen remains unidentified. TCRdb reworked the 5' RACE reads into one entry per CDR3 protein, no DNA. The sample holds thousands of distinct CDR3 sequences. This CDR3 comprises 16 residues. CDR1 SGHRS and CDR2 YFSETQ come from the germline V gene. J is TRBJ1-1 and V is TRBV5-1; TCRdb selects TRBD1, and the lack of DNA leaves this call unchecked. The clonotype originates from a man between 18 and 29 years old in good health. The sequencing input was blood T cells: a sorted CD56 or NKG2C T cell subset, CD4+ or CD8+ T cells, or bulk PBMC T cells (not recorded which). The CDR3 region is CASSPEGAGTNTEAFF.